This is a list of T cell receptor beta chains from one sample in a study of early T cells in non-severe SARS-CoV-2 infection. One entry per CDR3 protein results from TCRdb running MiXCR on the 5' RACE reads. Of tens of thousands of distinct CDR3 sequences listed, about 10% are singletons. The sequencing input was whole blood. These receptors were collected from an adult who was a healthcare worker with PCR-confirmed SARS-CoV-2 infection or an uninfected control (not recorded which). The CDR3 runs from the conserved cysteine through the conserved F or W. Each record gives: clone size, V gene, D gene, J gene, CDR3 protein, CDR3 DNA. The D gene is left open where the match is weak. Clone size, where shown, is once, few, many, or a class for clones that have expanded.

many,TRBV10-3,-,TRBJ2-1,CAIRSGQPGEQFF,TGTGCCATCAGAAGCGGACAGCCTGGTGAGCAGTTCTTC
few,TRBV29-1,TRBD1,TRBJ2-7,CSAQGAYEQYF,TGCAGCGCTCAGGGGGCCTACGAGCAGTACTTC
few,TRBV24-1,-,TRBJ2-4,CATSDATDAKNIQYF,TGTGCCACCAGTGATGCGACGGATGCCAAAAACATTCAGTACTTC
few,TRBV5-1,TRBD2,TRBJ2-1,CASSLGGLAGEVEQFF,TGCGCCAGCAGCTTGGGCGGACTAGCGGGAGAGGTTGAGCAGTTCTTC
few,TRBV7-9,TRBD2,TRBJ2-1,CASSFSGSGNEQFF,TGTGCCAGCAGCTTCAGCGGGAGCGGGAATGAGCAGTTCTTC
many,TRBV5-1,-,TRBJ2-1,CASSLERSSYNEQFF,TGCGCCAGCAGCTTGGAACGGAGCTCCTACAATGAGCAGTTCTTC
-,TRBV7-6,TRBD2,TRBJ2-1,CASSRPSTSGGLRGNVQFF,TGTGCCAGCAGCCGGCCCTCGACTAGCGGGGGACTCAGAGGCAATGTGCAGTTCTTC
few,TRBV12-3/TRBV12-4,-,TRBJ1-1,CASSQNSPTAFF,TGTGCCAGCAGCCAGAACAGCCCTACAGCTTTCTTT
few,TRBV3-1,TRBD1,TRBJ1-3,CASSPGQPGNTIYF,TGTGCCAGCAGCCCGGGACAGCCTGGAAACACCATATATTTT
-,TRBV9,-,TRBJ1-1,CASSVNRGEAFF,TGTGCCAGCAGCGTAAATAGGGGGGAAGCTTTCTTT
many,TRBV29-1,-,TRBJ2-3,CSVDDSTDTQYF,TGCAGCGTTGATGACAGCACAGATACGCAGTATTTT
few,TRBV12-3/TRBV12-4,-,TRBJ2-2,CASSLRAFGELFF,TGTGCCAGCAGTCTCCGAGCGTTCGGGGAGCTGTTTTTT
many,TRBV7-6,-,TRBJ2-1,CASSLERSPSYNEQFF,TGTGCCAGCAGCTTAGAGCGTAGCCCCTCCTACAATGAGCAGTTCTTC
-,TRBV7-3,-,TRBJ2-2,CASSLQQVAGELFF,TGTGCCAGCAGCTTACAACAGGTCGCCGGGGAGCTGTTTTTT
many,TRBV20-1,TRBD2,TRBJ2-1,CSARDPLAGVYEQFF,TGCAGTGCTAGAGATCCGCTAGCGGGAGTCTATGAGCAGTTCTTC
medium-sized,TRBV30,-,TRBJ1-1,CAWSVTGVGTEAFF,TGTGCCTGGAGTGTAACAGGAGTGGGTACTGAAGCTTTCTTT
many,TRBV14,-,TRBJ2-7,CASSQDGRGWYEQYF,TGTGCCAGCAGCCAAGATGGGCGCGGGTGGTACGAGCAGTACTTC
many,TRBV29-1,TRBD1,TRBJ1-2,CSVDPGGRSGYTF,TGCAGCGTTGACCCAGGGGGCAGAAGTGGCTACACCTTC
-,TRBV5-4,TRBD2,TRBJ2-2,CASSSSGGARTGELFF,TGTGCCAGCAGCTCAAGCGGGGGGGCGAGGACCGGGGAGCTGTTTTTT
-,TRBV19,-,TRBJ2-2,CASSIVSDTGELFF,TGTGCCAGTAGTATTGTGTCGGACACCGGGGAGCTGTTTTTT
many,TRBV3-1,TRBD1,TRBJ1-1,CASTQQGASTEAFF,TGTGCCAGCACACAACAGGGGGCGAGTACTGAAGCTTTCTTT